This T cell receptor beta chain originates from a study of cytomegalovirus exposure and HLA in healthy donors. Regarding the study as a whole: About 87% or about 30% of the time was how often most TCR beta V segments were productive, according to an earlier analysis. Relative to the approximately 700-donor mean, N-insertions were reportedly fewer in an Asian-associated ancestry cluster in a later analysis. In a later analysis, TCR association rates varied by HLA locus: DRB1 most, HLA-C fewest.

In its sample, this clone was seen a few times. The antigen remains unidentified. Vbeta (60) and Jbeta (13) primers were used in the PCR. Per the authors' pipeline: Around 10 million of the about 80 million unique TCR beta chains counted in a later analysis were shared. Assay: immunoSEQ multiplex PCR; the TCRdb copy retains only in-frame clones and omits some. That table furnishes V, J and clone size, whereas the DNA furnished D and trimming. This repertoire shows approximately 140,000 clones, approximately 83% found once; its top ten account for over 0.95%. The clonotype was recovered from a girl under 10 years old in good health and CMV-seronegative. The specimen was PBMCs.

Written as DNA, the CDR3 is TGCGCCAGGGAGGGGACAGGGGACACCTCTGGAAACACCATATATTTT. This translates into CAREGTGDTSGNTIYF. J is TRBJ1-3 and V is TRBV4-1, with 10 bases fitting TRBD1. CDR1 MGHRA and CDR2 YSYEKL come from the germline V gene. Trimming at V came to 9 bases and at J to 0 bases, leaving 8 bases not matched to a gene. The CDR3 totals 16 residues.